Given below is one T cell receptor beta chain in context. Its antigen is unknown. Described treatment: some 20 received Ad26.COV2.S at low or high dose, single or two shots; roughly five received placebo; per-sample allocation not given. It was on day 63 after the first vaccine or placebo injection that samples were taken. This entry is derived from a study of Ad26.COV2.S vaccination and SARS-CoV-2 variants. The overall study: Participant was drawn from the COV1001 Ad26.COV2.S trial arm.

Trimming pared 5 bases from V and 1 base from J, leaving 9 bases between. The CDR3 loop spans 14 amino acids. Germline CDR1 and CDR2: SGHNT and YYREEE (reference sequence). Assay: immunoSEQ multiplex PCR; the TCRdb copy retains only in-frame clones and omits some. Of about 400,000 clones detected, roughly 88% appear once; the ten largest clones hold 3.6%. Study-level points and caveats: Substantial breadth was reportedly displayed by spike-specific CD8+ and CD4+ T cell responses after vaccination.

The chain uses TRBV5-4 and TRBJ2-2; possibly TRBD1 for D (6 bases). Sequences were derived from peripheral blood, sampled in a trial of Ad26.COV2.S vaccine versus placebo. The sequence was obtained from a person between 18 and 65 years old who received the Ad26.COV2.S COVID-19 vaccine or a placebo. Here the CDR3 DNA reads TGTGCCAGCAGAGTACAGGGGAACACCGGGGAGCTGTTTTTT. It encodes CASRVQGNTGELFF.